These T cell receptor beta chains were read from a single sample in a study of control samples from healthy donors and cancer patients. Libraries were prepared by immunoSEQ multiplex PCR; TCRdb keeps only in-frame clonotypes and omits some of them. Of 50,000 to 65,000 clones in the sample, 90% were seen once. Material: PBMCs. The receptor source for this set is a woman between 45 and 60 years old with colorectal cancer. CDR3s leave out the opening cysteine and the closing phenylalanine or tryptophan.

j_call v_call cdr3_aa
TRBJ2-2 TRBV18 AATLTASSNTGELF
TRBJ1-1 TRBV19 ASSIPVTYGTEAF
TRBJ1-2 TRBV14 ASSQVAQGSGYT
TRBJ2-7 TRBV4-2 ASSATDSPPYEQY
TRBJ2-1 TRBV7-9 ASSSQGGYNEQF
TRBJ2-1 TRBV28 ASSLNGLIEQF
TRBJ2-3 TRBV7-6 ASSLSVAGGTDTQY
TRBJ1-6 TRBV5-1 ASSRSGTGGITPLH
TRBJ1-3 TRBV5-4 ASSLGGSSGNTIY
TRBJ2-3 TRBV18 ASSSAPPGAGTDTQY
TRBJ2-3 TRBV10-3 AISDLGARATDTQY
TRBJ1-5 TRBV6-4 ASSTGRDQPQH
TRBJ1-2 TRBV19 ASRSTRSPYGYT
TRBJ1-5 TRBV18 ASSPRGDSNQPQH
TRBJ2-1 TRBV15 ATSRRDGGYNEQF
TRBJ1-3 TRBV14 ASSRTLGFSGNTIY
TRBJ2-2 TRBV4-2 ASSQGVQSVSGELF
TRBJ2-5 TRBV7-7 ASSPNQETQY
TRBJ2-7 TRBV7-2 ASSFSTVFSYEQY
TRBJ1-2 TRBV19 ASSPRQQNGYT
TRBJ1-2 TRBV18 ASSRGAELTNGYT
TRBJ1-1 TRBV30 ASGPTGGAF
TRBJ2-7 TRBV6-5 ASNIGRGGQY
TRBJ1-3 TRBV5-6 ASSAGGGGNTIY
TRBJ2-7 TRBV2 ASSAIYEQY
TRBJ1-3 TRBV19 ASNGADETGNTIY
TRBJ2-7 TRBV6-5 ASSYGGGTAGEQY
TRBJ1-1 TRBV7-2 ASTQGAWAEAF
TRBJ2-5 TRBV6-1 ASSEYREQETQY
TRBJ1-2 TRBV3-1/TRBV3-2 ASSPIPGGYT
TRBJ2-3 TRBV28 ASSSGDGQNTDTQY
TRBJ1-4 TRBV28 ASSPAGFEKLF
TRBJ2-3 TRBV7-9 ASSRTGSTDTQY
TRBJ1-5 TRBV12-3/TRBV12-4 ASSFSSNQPQH
TRBJ2-7 TRBV5-1 ASSAKTSGGPYEQY
TRBJ2-7 TRBV2 ASSNYEQY
TRBJ2-1 TRBV7-2 ASSLDVAGGYNEQF
TRBJ2-3 TRBV20-1 SASDGTSGGSTDTQY
TRBJ1-6 TRBV19 ASSALLTPNSPLH
TRBJ2-2 TRBV9 ASSPQTGAWRELF
TRBJ2-3 TRBV2 ASSELGVSADTQY
TRBJ1-2 TRBV5-4 ASSASLQRHGYT
TRBJ2-7 TRBV5-1 ASRYGLAASSYEQY
TRBJ2-7 TRBV28 ASLTGATSTQY
TRBJ1-1 TRBV27 ASSPTSRGLMNTEAF
TRBJ1-1 TRBV18 ASSPRGGEAEAF
TRBJ1-6 TRBV4-2 ASSQDQGPPPLH
TRBJ2-7 TRBV28 ASSLWGAEQY
TRBJ2-4 TRBV28 ASSRTLDRVKNIQY